Listed below are T cell receptor beta chains from one sample, sequenced in a study of immune evolution from preneoplasia to lung adenocarcinoma. Assay used: immunoSEQ multiplex PCR; TCRdb lists only in-frame clones, some missing. The repertoire holds fewer than 50,000 clones, less than 80% seen once, with less than 6% in the top ten. The sequenced sample consisted of FFPE invasive lung adenocarcinoma tissue. The receptors come from a person aged 55 to 70 with lung adenocarcinoma. Both conserved end residues are trimmed from each CDR3. Fields, in order: J gene, CDR3 length, V gene, CDR3 protein.

j_call: TRBJ2-7
cdr3_length: 10
v_call: TRBV28
cdr3_aa: ASSLSGYEQY

j_call: TRBJ1-1
cdr3_length: 12
v_call: TRBV15
cdr3_aa: ATNQGHFITEAF

j_call: TRBJ1-2
cdr3_length: 11
v_call: TRBV12-5
cdr3_aa: ASARDGGYGYT

j_call: TRBJ2-6
cdr3_length: 12
v_call: TRBV7-2
cdr3_aa: ASSSVSGANVLT

j_call: TRBJ1-4
cdr3_length: 12
v_call: TRBV5-1
cdr3_aa: ASSLGPSDEKLF

j_call: TRBJ1-1
cdr3_length: 10
v_call: TRBV7-2
cdr3_aa: ASSLGRLEAF

j_call: TRBJ1-2
cdr3_length: 11
v_call: TRBV6-6
cdr3_aa: ASSSGQNYGYT

j_call: TRBJ2-6
cdr3_length: 14
v_call: TRBV19
cdr3_aa: ASSSGGGTGANVLT

j_call: TRBJ2-7
cdr3_length: 9
v_call: TRBV18
cdr3_aa: ASSAYYEQY

j_call: TRBJ2-7
cdr3_length: 9
v_call: TRBV7-9
cdr3_aa: ASSGAYEQY

j_call: TRBJ1-4
cdr3_length: 12
v_call: TRBV12-5
cdr3_aa: ASGSGTRGEKLF

j_call: TRBJ1-5
cdr3_length: 15
v_call: TRBV18
cdr3_aa: ASSPPQGLVGNQPQH

j_call: TRBJ2-2
cdr3_length: 12
v_call: TRBV9
cdr3_aa: ASSVVTDTGELF

j_call: TRBJ2-5
cdr3_length: 9
v_call: TRBV10-3
cdr3_aa: AISELETQY

j_call: TRBJ2-7
cdr3_length: 10
v_call: TRBV7-1
cdr3_aa: ASSPTGDEQY

j_call: TRBJ1-3
cdr3_length: 12
v_call: TRBV4-1
cdr3_aa: ASSHIYEANTIY